Listed below are T cell receptor beta chains from one sample, sequenced in a study of CD8 T cell repertoires and HIV-1 epitope variants. Some clones are missing from TCRdb's copy, which holds only in-frame ones; the method was immunoSEQ multiplex PCR. The table has over 3,500 clones, 67% seen once. Their antigens remain unidentified. Input material: cultured CD8+ T cells derived from PBMCs. The receptors were sampled from a male donor with HIV. CDR3s include the opening cysteine and the closing phenylalanine or tryptophan. A D gene is named only where the DNA matches it firmly. Clone sizes are given selectively: once, few, many, or a class where the clone is expanded.

CDR3 protein | CDR3 DNA | J gene | clone size | D gene | V gene
CASSLAGVHYNEQFF | TGTGCCAGCAGCTTGGCGGGAGTACACTACAATGAGCAGTTCTTC | TRBJ2-1 | - | TRBD2 | TRBV7-9
CASSLPGALGTEAFF | TGTGCCAGCAGTCTACCCGGGGCGCTCGGTACTGAAGCTTTCTTT | TRBJ1-1 | - | - | TRBV28
CASSKGHDRTRNVLKDNEQFF | TGTGCCAGCAGCAAAGGCCATGATCGGACCCGAAATGTCCTGAAAGACAATGAGCAGTTCTTC | TRBJ2-1 | - | - | TRBV21-1
CASSLEGYPLWGYTF | TGTGCCAGCAGTTTAGAAGGGTACCCACTTTGGGGCTACACCTTC | TRBJ1-2 | - | - | TRBV28
CATGINPGQFTDTQYF | TGTGCCACCGGGATTAATCCGGGACAGTTCACAGATACGCAGTATTTT | TRBJ2-3 | - | TRBD1 | TRBV28
CASSGRGGERQETQYF | TGTGCCAGCAGCGGACGAGGGGGGGAGAGACAAGAGACCCAGTACTTC | TRBJ2-5 | - | - | TRBV9
CASSEGQYWETQYF | TGCGCCAGCAGTGAGGGACAGTATTGGGAGACCCAGTACTTC | TRBJ2-5 | - | - | TRBV10-1
CASSPGTGDYGYTF | TGTGCCAGCTCACCAGGGACAGGGGACTATGGCTACACCTTC | TRBJ1-2 | - | TRBD1 | TRBV18
CASGLAGLDTQYF | TGTGCCAGCGGGCTAGCGGGCCTGGATACGCAGTATTTT | TRBJ2-3 | - | TRBD2 | TRBV6-6
CASSLATGGGHEQFF | TGTGCTAGCAGCTTAGCTACAGGGGGGGGGCATGAGCAGTTCTTC | TRBJ2-1 | - | - | TRBV7-7
CASSQGGTNEKLFF | TGTGCCAGCAGCCAAGGGGGAACGAATGAAAAACTGTTTTTT | TRBJ1-4 | - | - | TRBV7-9
CASSLHGPGAGDTEAFF | TGTGCCAGCAGCTTACACGGTCCGGGGGCGGGTGACACTGAAGCTTTCTTT | TRBJ1-1 | once | - | TRBV7-6
CASSSEGLAGGPDTQYF | TGTGCCAGCAGCTCGGAAGGACTAGCGGGAGGGCCAGATACGCAGTATTTT | TRBJ2-3 | - | TRBD2 | TRBV5-6
CASSPLAASTDTQYF | TGTGCCAGTAGTCCCCTAGCGGCTAGCACAGATACGCAGTATTTT | TRBJ2-3 | - | TRBD2 | TRBV19
CASSLRLGTGELFF | TGCGCCAGCAGTTTGAGGCTTGGCACCGGGGAGCTGTTTTTT | TRBJ2-2 | - | - | TRBV4-1
CASSDGSLNTEAFF | TGCGCCAGCAGTGACGGCAGTCTGAACACTGAAGCTTTCTTT | TRBJ1-1 | few | - | TRBV10-1
CASSVGQGISGNTIYF | TGTGCCAGCAGCGTAGGACAGGGAATCTCTGGAAACACCATATATTTT | TRBJ1-3 | - | TRBD1 | TRBV9
CASSVSPGGPRPPEQFF | TGTGCCAGCAGCGTCTCCCCAGGGGGCCCTCGGCCACCTGAGCAGTTCTTC | TRBJ2-1 | few | TRBD1 | TRBV9
CASSLSMGELTYEQYF | TGTGCCAGCAGTTTATCGATGGGGGAGTTAACCTACGAGCAGTACTTC | TRBJ2-7 | - | - | TRBV27
CASSLVSNEQFF | TGCGCCAGCAGCTTGGTTTCTAATGAGCAGTTCTTC | TRBJ2-1 | - | - | TRBV5-1
CASSQERKLSTNSEKLFF | TGCGCCAGCAGCCAAGAGAGAAAGCTTTCAACTAATAGTGAAAAACTGTTTTTT | TRBJ1-4 | once | - | TRBV4-1
CSVEDVFGGASYNEQFF | TGCAGCGTTGAAGATGTTTTCGGGGGTGCGTCCTACAATGAGCAGTTCTTC | TRBJ2-1 | - | - | TRBV29-1
CASSLDSSSYNSPLHF | TGTGCCAGCAGCTTGGACTCGAGCTCCTATAATTCACCCCTCCACTTT | TRBJ1-6 | - | - | TRBV5-6
CAISDVGDMSSYNEQFF | TGTGCCATCAGTGATGTGGGGGATATGAGCTCCTACAATGAGCAGTTCTTC | TRBJ2-1 | - | - | TRBV10-3
CASSIQPGLAGDFLDEQFF | TGTGCCAGTAGTATACAGCCGGGACTAGCGGGAGATTTCTTAGATGAGCAGTTCTTC | TRBJ2-1 | medium-sized | TRBD2 | TRBV19
CASTRGETTPWGTDTQYF | TGTGCCAGCACCCGAGGAGAGACTACTCCTTGGGGGACAGATACGCAGTATTTT | TRBJ2-3 | - | - | TRBV7-8
CASTPGARVPEAFF | TGTGCCAGCACCCCTGGGGCACGGGTGCCCGAAGCTTTCTTT | TRBJ1-1 | once | - | TRBV28
CASSQSGGAFF | TGTGCCAGCAGCCAGTCAGGGGGGGCTTTCTTT | TRBJ1-1 | large | TRBD1 | TRBV14
CASSQVWTGSSYNSPLHF | TGCGCCAGCAGCCAAGTATGGACAGGGAGCTCCTATAATTCACCCCTCCACTTT | TRBJ1-6 | once | TRBD1 | TRBV4-3
CASTQGAGGYTF | TGTGCCAGCACCCAGGGGGCTGGTGGCTACACCTTC | TRBJ1-2 | - | TRBD1 | TRBV7-2
CASSPVPGRRQETQYF | TGTGCCAGCAGTCCTGTCCCGGGACGTAGACAAGAGACCCAGTACTTC | TRBJ2-5 | - | - | TRBV7-9
CASSSGTVSYEQYF | TGTGCCAGCAGCTCCGGGACAGTTTCCTACGAGCAGTACTTC | TRBJ2-7 | - | TRBD1 | TRBV7-8
CASSSSGRPAHEQYF | TGTGCCAGCAGCTCTAGCGGGAGGCCCGCTCACGAGCAGTACTTC | TRBJ2-7 | - | TRBD2 | TRBV7-9
CASSPGTGSYGYTF | TGTGCCAGCAGCCCCGGGACAGGATCCTATGGCTACACCTTC | TRBJ1-2 | - | TRBD1 | TRBV5-6
CASTLAGADTQYF | TGTGCCAGCACTCTAGCGGGGGCAGATACGCAGTATTTT | TRBJ2-3 | - | TRBD2 | TRBV6-6
CASSQFAEYEQYF | TGCGCCAGCAGCCAATTTGCAGAGTACGAGCAGTACTTC | TRBJ2-7 | - | - | TRBV4-3
CASDPLGSQETQYF | TGTGCCAGTGACCCCCTAGGCTCGCAAGAGACCCAGTACTTC | TRBJ2-5 | - | - | TRBV7-2
CASSRNPQGNYGYTF | TGTGCCAGCAGTCGAAACCCCCAGGGGAACTATGGCTACACCTTC | TRBJ1-2 | - | - | TRBV27
CASTPYPWEQYF | TGTGCCAGCACCCCTTACCCCTGGGAGCAGTACTTC | TRBJ2-7 | few | - | TRBV6-4
CASSDYGALNTEAFF | TGTGCCAGTAGTGATTACGGGGCTCTGAACACTGAAGCTTTCTTT | TRBJ1-1 | - | - | TRBV19
CASSQDRPSGVYNEQFF | TGCGCCAGCAGCCAAGACCGCCCTAGCGGGGTTTACAATGAGCAGTTCTTC | TRBJ2-1 | - | TRBD2 | TRBV4-1